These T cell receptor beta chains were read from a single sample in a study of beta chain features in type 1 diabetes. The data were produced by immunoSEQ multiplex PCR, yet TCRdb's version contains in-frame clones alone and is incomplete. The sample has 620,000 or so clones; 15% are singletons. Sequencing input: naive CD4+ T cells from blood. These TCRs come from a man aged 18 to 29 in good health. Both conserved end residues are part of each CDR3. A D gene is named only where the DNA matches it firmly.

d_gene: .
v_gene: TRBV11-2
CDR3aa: CASSQSAIYEQYF

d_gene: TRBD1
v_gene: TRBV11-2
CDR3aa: CASSLGGTGTNQPQHF

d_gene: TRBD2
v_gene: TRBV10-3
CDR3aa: CAISPSGETQYF

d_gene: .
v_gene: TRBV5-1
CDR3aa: CASSQEADTQYF

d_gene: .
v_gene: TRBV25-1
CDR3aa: CASSEGWGNEQYF

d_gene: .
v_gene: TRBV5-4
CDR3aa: CASSVDREAYNEQFF

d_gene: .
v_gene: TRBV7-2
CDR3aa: CASSFTSFSYEQYF

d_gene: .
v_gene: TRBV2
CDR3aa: CASSATRQNEKLFF

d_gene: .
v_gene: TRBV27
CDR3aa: CASSFFSPNTGELFF

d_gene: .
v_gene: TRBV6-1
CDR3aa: CASSEAVATQYF

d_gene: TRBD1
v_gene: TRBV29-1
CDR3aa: CSVELRDRGIYEQFF

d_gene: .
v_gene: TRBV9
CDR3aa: CASSVVGERNEQFF

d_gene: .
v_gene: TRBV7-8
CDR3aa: CASSSVVDQPQHF

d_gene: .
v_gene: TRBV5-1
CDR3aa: CASRLGLQASGEQFF

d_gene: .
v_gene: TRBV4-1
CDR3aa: CASSQPSRGITGELFF

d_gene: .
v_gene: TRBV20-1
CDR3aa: CSATQVSGYTF

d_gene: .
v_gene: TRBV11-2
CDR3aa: CASSQPGLSNEQFF